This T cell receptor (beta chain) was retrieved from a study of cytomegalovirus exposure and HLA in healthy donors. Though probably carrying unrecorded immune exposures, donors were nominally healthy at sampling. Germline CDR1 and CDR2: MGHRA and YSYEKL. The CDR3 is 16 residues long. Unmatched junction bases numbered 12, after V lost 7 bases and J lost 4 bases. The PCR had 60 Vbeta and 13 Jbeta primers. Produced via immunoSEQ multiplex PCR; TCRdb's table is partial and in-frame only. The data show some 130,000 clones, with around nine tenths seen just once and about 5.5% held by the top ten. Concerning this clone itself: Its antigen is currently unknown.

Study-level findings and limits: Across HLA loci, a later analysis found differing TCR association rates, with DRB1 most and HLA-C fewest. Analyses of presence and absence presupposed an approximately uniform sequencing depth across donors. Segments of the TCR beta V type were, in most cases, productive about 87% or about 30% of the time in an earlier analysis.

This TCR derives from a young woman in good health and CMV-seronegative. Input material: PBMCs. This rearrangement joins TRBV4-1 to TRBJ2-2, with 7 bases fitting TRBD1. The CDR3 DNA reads TGCGCCAGCACCAGGGGGATGACACCGGCCACCGGGGAGCTGTTTTTT. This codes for CASTRGMTPATGELFF.